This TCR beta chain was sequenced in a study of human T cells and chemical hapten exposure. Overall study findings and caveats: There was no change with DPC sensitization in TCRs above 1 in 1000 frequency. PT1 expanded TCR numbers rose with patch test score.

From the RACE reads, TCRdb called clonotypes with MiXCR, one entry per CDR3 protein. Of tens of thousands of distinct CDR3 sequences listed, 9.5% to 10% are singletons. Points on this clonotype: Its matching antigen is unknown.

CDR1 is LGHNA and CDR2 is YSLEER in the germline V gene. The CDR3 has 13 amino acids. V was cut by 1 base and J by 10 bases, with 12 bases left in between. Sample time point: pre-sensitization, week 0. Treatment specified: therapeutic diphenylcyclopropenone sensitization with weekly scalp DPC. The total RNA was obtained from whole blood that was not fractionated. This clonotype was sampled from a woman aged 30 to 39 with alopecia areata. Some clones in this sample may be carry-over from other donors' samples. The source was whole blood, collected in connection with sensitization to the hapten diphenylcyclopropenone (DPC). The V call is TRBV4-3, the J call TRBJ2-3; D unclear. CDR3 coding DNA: TGCGCCAGCAGCCAAGTAACGGGTATCGCGCAGTATTTT. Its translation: CASSQVTGIAQYF.